This TCR beta chain stems from a study of pediatric ulcerative colitis. Notes on the study in general: Ulcerative colitis patients shared more blood-rectal clones than controls. Two rectal clonotypes were found only in ulcerative colitis patients, all of them. Rectal pinch biopsies may include blood-derived T cells.

CDR3 length: 15 amino acids. V was trimmed by 2 bases and J by 3 bases, leaving 11 bases between them. Germline assignment: CDR1 MDHEN and CDR2 SYDVKM. The rectum was sampled with one to two pinch biopsies at colonoscopy. TCRdb keeps only in-frame clones here, not all; method: immunoSEQ multiplex PCR. The sample lists 40,000 to 60,000 clones, 60% to 85% seen once, with 3.5% to 4.5% in the top ten. Remarks on this clone: The antigen is undetermined.

This chain uses TRBV28 with TRBJ2-1; weak D call: TRBD2 (6 bases). Sequencing input: gut tissue. This TCR derives from a girl aged 10-17 years with moderate ulcerative colitis. The chain's CDR3 is CASSLPTSLYNEQFF. The CDR3, as DNA: TGTGCCAGCAGTTTACCTACTAGCCTCTACAATGAGCAGTTCTTC. Combining the CDR3 with reference TRBV28 and TRBJ2-1 gives the whole variable domain DVKVTQSSRYLVKRTGEKVFLECVQDMDHENMFWYRQDPGLGLRLIYFSYDVKMKEKGDIPEGYSVSREKKERFSLILESASTNQTSMYLCASSLPTSLYNEQFFGPGTRLTVL.